Shown below are 24 T cell receptor beta chains from a single sample sequenced in a study of control samples from healthy donors and cancer patients. Measured with immunoSEQ multiplex PCR; TCRdb has only the in-frame clones, and not every one. The sample holds approximately 86,000 clones; about 84% are singletons and the top ten take over 2%. Sequencing was carried out using blood. The source is a woman aged 40-49 years in good health.

CDR3 DNA sequence: TGTGCCAGCAGTTGCTCGACCCGGGGTTGGGATATACATCAGCCCCAGCATTTT. Encoded protein: CASSCSTRGWDIHQPQHF. The V call is TRBV6-2 or TRBV6-3, the J call TRBJ1-5; D not certain. The CDR3 extends over 18 amino acids. V lost 4 bases, J lost 5 bases, and 24 bases lay in between. Germline V lookup: CDR1 MNHEY, CDR2 SVGEGT.

V usage is TRBV9 and J usage is TRBJ2-2, with D perhaps given as TRBD1 or TRBD2 (6 bases each). There are 17 residues in the CDR3. Looked up from germline, CDR1 is SGDLS and CDR2 is YYNGEE. With 0 bases removed from V and 6 bases from J, the gap between germline ends came to 18 bases. The chain's CDR3 is CASSVDWGAILSGELFF. DNA for the CDR3: TGTGCCAGCAGCGTAGATTGGGGGGCGATCCTATCCGGGGAGCTGTTTTTT.

The rearrangement uses TRBV9 and TRBJ1-6, with D hard to call. Deletions cut 3 bases from V and 7 bases from J, with 17 bases between. The V gene's germline CDR1 is SGDLS and CDR2 YYNGEE. The CDR3 contains 16 residues. The CDR3 DNA follows: TGTGCCAGCAGCGACCCTTCTCGGGGTACAAATTCACCCCTCCACTTT. It encodes CASSDPSRGTNSPLHF.

The V gene is TRBV3-1 (or the pseudogene TRBV3-2), the J gene TRBJ1-5, with 7 nucleotides matching TRBD1. The germline gives CDR1 LGHDT, CDR2 YNNKEL (reference sequence). The CDR3 covers 14 residues. V was pared by 2 bases and J by 2 bases, with 0 bases of the junction left unmatched. The CDR3 reads CASSQTGGNQPQHF. Written as DNA, the CDR3 is TGTGCCAGCAGCCAAACAGGGGGCAATCAGCCCCAGCATTTT.

Only one count was recorded for this clone. This chain joins TRBV29-1 and TRBJ2-4; D is undetermined. The CDR3 runs 12 residues. Trimming pared 4 bases from V and 0 bases from J, leaving 4 bases between. Germline V gives CDR1 SQVTM, CDR2 ANQGSEA. The CDR3 region is CSVGRAKNIQYF. In DNA form, the CDR3 reads TGCAGCGTTGGACGAGCCAAAAACATTCAGTACTTC.

This clone was seen a few times. J is TRBJ1-1 and V is TRBV6-6, with a weak D call TRBD1 (5 bases). CDR1 and CDR2 (germline): MNHNY, SVGAGI (reference sequence). The ends were cut back, 2 bases at V and 7 bases at J, with 20 bases in the middle. The CDR3 has 16 amino acids. DNA of the CDR3: TGTGCCAGCAGTTACCCGACAGCCTCCGGCCTGGATGAAGCTTTCTTT. This encodes CASSYPTASGLDEAFF.

The chain carries TRBV7-2 and TRBJ1-2; 7 nucleotides align to TRBD1. With V trimmed by 7 bases and J by 0 bases, 5 bases remained unmatched. In germline, CDR1 is SGHTA, CDR2 FQGNSA. This CDR3 spans 14 amino acids. This CDR3 reads CASTGDRANYGYTF. The DNA of the CDR3 is TGTGCCAGCACGGGGGACAGAGCTAACTATGGCTACACCTTC.

The chain links TRBV27 to TRBJ2-1; no clear D gene. The germline CDR1 and CDR2 sequences are MNHEY and SMNVEV (reference sequence). The length of the CDR3 is 13 residues. Trimming cost V 0 bases and J 6 bases, with 6 bases left between them. The CDR3 nucleotides are TGTGCCAGCAGTTTATCCAACCTCAATGAGCAGTTCTTC. Translated, it gives CASSLSNLNEQFF.

This clone was seen a single time. The rearrangement links TRBV5-1 to TRBJ2-7, with unresolved D. The V gene lost 0 bases and the J gene lost 0 bases, with 13 bases spanning the gap. In germline, CDR1 is SGHRS, CDR2 YFSETQ. The CDR3 covers 16 residues. This CDR3 is CASSLGSRVRSYEQYF. CDR3 in DNA: TGCGCCAGCAGCTTGGGTTCAAGGGTACGCTCCTACGAGCAGTACTTC.

The rearrangement links TRBV5-1 to TRBJ2-7, with 8 bases fitting TRBD1. The junction had 12 bases not matched to a gene; V was cut back by 3 bases and J by 4 bases. The CDR3 has 16 residues. Germline CDR1 SGHRS, CDR2 YFSETQ. The CDR3: CASSSPRTGIEYEQYF. In DNA form, the CDR3 reads TGCGCCAGCAGCTCGCCACGGACAGGGATTGAGTACGAGCAGTACTTC.

Here the CDR3 reads CASSLNSPLHF. CDR3 nucleotides: TGTGCCAGCAGCCTCAATTCACCCCTCCACTTT. The rearrangement links TRBV3-1 (or the pseudogene TRBV3-2) to TRBJ1-6; D uncertain. Germline values: CDR1 LGHDT, CDR2 YNNKEL (reference sequence). V was trimmed by 4 bases and J by 7 bases, leaving 2 bases between them. This CDR3 is 11 amino acids long.

The chain carries TRBV14 and TRBJ1-1, with 10 positions matching TRBD1. Germline lookup yields CDR1 SGHDN and CDR2 FVKESK. The V and J ends lost 7 bases and 5 bases, in that order; junction bases with no gene match: 7. The CDR3 is made up of 14 amino acids. The CDR3 DNA reads TGTGCCAGCACTAGACAGGGGGCGGGAACTGAAGCTTTCTTT. This encodes CASTRQGAGTEAFF.

This sequence joins TRBV6-5 and TRBJ2-7; D uncertain. Germline V CDR1 and CDR2: MNHEY, SVGAGI. V shed 4 bases and J shed 4 bases, with 14 bases lying between them. The CDR3 is 14 amino acids. CDR3 sequence reads: CASSSSLGVYEQYF. The CDR3 DNA follows: TGTGCCAGCAGTTCCTCATTAGGCGTGTACGAGCAGTACTTC.

The rearrangement joins TRBV5-1 to TRBJ1-2; tentatively, D is TRBD1 (6 bases). CDR3 length: 16 amino acids. V lost 8 bases and J lost 2, with 22 bases in between. CDR1 is SGHRS, CDR2 YFSETQ, per germline. The CDR3, as DNA: TGCGCCAGAGTTCGTCGGGGGGGCAGTATCAACTATGGCTACACCTTC. Its translation is CARVRRGGSINYGYTF.

The chain employs TRBV24-1 and TRBJ2-1, with D possibly being TRBD1 (6 bases). The germline CDR1 and CDR2 sequences are KGHDR and SFDVKD. This CDR3 is 16 amino acids long. V shed 3 bases and J shed 4 bases, with 15 bases lying between them. This CDR3 is CATSDPTGTRYNEQFF. CDR3 coding DNA: TGTGCCACCAGTGATCCGACCGGGACACGATACAATGAGCAGTTCTTC.

The chain recombines TRBV10-3 with TRBJ2-2; D call uncertain. The CDR3 is 13 residues long. Per germline, CDR1 ENHRY and CDR2 SYGVKD. V lost 4 bases and J 6 bases, leaving 9 bases between the germline ends. CDR3 region: CAISARLAGELFF. The CDR3 DNA is TGTGCCATCAGTGCCAGACTGGCCGGGGAGCTGTTTTTT.

The J gene is TRBJ2-7, the V gene TRBV27, with D possibly TRBD1 on 5 matching bases. Germline V gives CDR1 MNHEY, CDR2 SMNVEV (reference sequence). V was cut by 8 bases and J by 2 bases, with 13 bases left in between. The CDR3 covers 13 residues. The CDR3: CASGLQGTYEQYF. The CDR3 region has the DNA TGTGCCAGCGGGTTGCAGGGAACCTACGAGCAGTACTTC.

This rearrangement joins TRBV24-1 to TRBJ2-5; 8 bases agree with TRBD1. The CDR3 is 15 residues long. Germline-derived CDR1 and CDR2 are KGHDR and SFDVKD. V lost 4 bases, J lost 3 bases, and 6 bases stayed unmatched. This chain's CDR3 is CATSEGQGREETQYF. The CDR3 DNA follows: TGTGCCACCAGTGAAGGACAGGGTCGGGAAGAGACCCAGTACTTC.

The chain has TRBV10-1 and TRBJ2-3; 9 bases are shared with TRBD1. CDR1 is WNHNN, CDR2 SYGVQD, per germline (reference sequence). The V segment lost 0 bases and the J segment 2 bases; nucleotides outside the gene matches: 3. The CDR3 loop spans 16 amino acids. In nucleotides, the CDR3 is TGCGCCAGCAGTGAGTCGTGGGACAGGGACACAGATACGCAGTATTTT. It is translated as CASSESWDRDTDTQYF.

The genes are TRBV7-8 and TRBJ1-5; 8 nucleotides match TRBD1. Germline CDR1 is SGHVS and CDR2 is FQNEAQ. The CDR3 runs to 15 residues. Germline trimming cut 7 bases from V and 2 bases from J; bases unmatched to any gene: 7. The CDR3 protein is CASTGGEGGNQPQHF. The CDR3 nucleotides read TGTGCCAGCACAGGGGGCGAAGGGGGCAATCAGCCCCAGCATTTT.

J is TRBJ1-1 and V is TRBV7-2, with 8 bases lining up with TRBD1. The CDR3 is made up of 15 amino acids. The V gene's germline CDR1 is SGHTA and CDR2 FQGNSA. V dropped 5 bases and J dropped 1; count of bases not matched to a gene: 6. This chain's CDR3 is CASSIRQGANTEAFF. The CDR3 nucleotides are TGTGCCAGCAGCATCAGGCAGGGGGCGAACACTGAAGCTTTCTTT.

The chain combines TRBV6-5 with TRBJ2-7, with D possibly matching TRBD1 (5 bases). V lost 2 bases to trimming and J lost 3 bases, with 8 bases between them. The length of the CDR3 is 13 residues. Per the germline V gene, CDR1 is MNHEY and CDR2 is SVGAGI. CDR3 in amino acids: CASSYDSNYEQYF. The CDR3 DNA follows: TGTGCCAGCAGTTACGACAGCAACTACGAGCAGTACTTC.

This rearrangement joins TRBV12-3 or TRBV12-4 to TRBJ2-2, with TRBD2 matching 13 bases. With 10 bases clipped from V and 7 bases from J, the junction kept 3 bases outside the gene matches. The CDR3 runs 13 residues. CDR3: CATGTSGDGELFF. In DNA, the CDR3 is TGTGCCACCGGGACTAGCGGGGACGGGGAGCTGTTTTTT.

The chain is built from TRBV10-3 and TRBJ2-1; 10 bases agree with TRBD2. Germline V gene lookup returns CDR1 ENHRY and CDR2 SYGVKD. Trimming at V came to 7 bases and at J to 8 bases, leaving 5 bases not matched to a gene. The CDR3 runs to 13 residues. CDR3 loop: CAITSGGVDEQFF. Written as DNA, the CDR3 is TGTGCCATCACCAGCGGGGGGGTTGATGAGCAGTTCTTC.